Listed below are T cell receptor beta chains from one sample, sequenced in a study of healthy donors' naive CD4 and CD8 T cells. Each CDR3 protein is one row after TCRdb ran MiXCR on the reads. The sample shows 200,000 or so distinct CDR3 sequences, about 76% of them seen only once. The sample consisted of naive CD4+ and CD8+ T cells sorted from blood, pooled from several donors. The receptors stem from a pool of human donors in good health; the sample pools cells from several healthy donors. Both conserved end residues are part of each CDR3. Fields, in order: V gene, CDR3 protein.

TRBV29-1	CSVEVDRGNEQYF
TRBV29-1	CSVEDLKSGPTEAFF
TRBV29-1	CSVTGTGVFNAYYNEQFF
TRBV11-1	CASSPGQGVNEQFF
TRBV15	CATSRDVRGGGNTEAFF
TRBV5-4	CASSQALSYTF
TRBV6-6	CASSYLGGRGTDTQYF
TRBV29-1	CGVADSLNTEAFF
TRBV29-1	CSVGASAYNEQFF
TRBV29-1	CSVAPDRGTGNTIYF
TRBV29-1	CSVASGDSIGEF
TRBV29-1	CSVERLPTRKGFYEQYF
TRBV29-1	CSHDKDGPVSSNVLTF
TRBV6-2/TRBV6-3	CASSYPTGYTYEQYF
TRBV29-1	CSVEGSIQETQYF
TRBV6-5	CASRDITFNSPLHF
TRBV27	CASSLTAGLYEQYF
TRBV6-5	CASSYDGEGTEAFF
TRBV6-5	CASSYSSQGTEAFF
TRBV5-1	CASSLARGSYEQYF